This T cell receptor beta chain emerged from a study of cytomegalovirus exposure and HLA in healthy donors. Study findings and constraints: Within an earlier analysis, most TCR beta V segments proved productive either about 90% or about 30% of the time. Cytomegalovirus status, reportedly, was diagnosed with high specificity and sensitivity by the classifier. In a later analysis, TCR beta V- and J-gene trimming was associated with a missense DCLRE1C variant.

This clone came up a few times. Antigen: not known. With V trimmed by 0 bases and J by 3 bases, 12 bases remained unmatched. The CDR3 runs to 19 residues. Germline V gene data show CDR1 as SGHNT and CDR2 as YYREEE (reference sequence). Those who donated were healthy bone marrow donors. The primer mix had 60 Vbeta and 13 Jbeta primers. Clones were read by immunoSEQ multiplex PCR, and TCRdb kept only the in-frame ones, dropping some. This sample has fewer than 90,000 clones, with around four fifths found just once. The chain links TRBV5-4 to TRBJ2-1; 10 nucleotides agree with TRBD1. Material for sequencing was PBMCs. The sequence was collected from a man aged 30-40 years in good health and CMV-seropositive. In DNA, the CDR3 is TGTGCCAGCAGCTTGGTGACAGGGGGCGAGATCTTTGTCTACAATGAGCAGTTCTTC. This translates into CASSLVTGGEIFVYNEQFF.